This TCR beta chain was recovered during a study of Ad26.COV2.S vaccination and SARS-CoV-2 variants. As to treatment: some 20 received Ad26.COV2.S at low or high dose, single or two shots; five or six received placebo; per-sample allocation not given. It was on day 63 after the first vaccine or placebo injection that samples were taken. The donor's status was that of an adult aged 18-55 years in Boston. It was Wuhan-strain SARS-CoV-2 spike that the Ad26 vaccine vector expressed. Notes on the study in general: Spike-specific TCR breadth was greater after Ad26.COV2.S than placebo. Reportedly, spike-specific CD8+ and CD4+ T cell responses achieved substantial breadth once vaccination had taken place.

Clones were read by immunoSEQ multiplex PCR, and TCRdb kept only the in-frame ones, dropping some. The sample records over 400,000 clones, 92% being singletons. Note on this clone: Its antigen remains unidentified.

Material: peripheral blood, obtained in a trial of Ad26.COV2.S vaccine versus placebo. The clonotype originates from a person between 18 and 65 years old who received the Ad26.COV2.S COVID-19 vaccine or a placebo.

CDR3 in amino acids: CASSLLSGSTGELFF. The DNA for the CDR3 is TGTGCCAGCAGTTTATTGTCAGGGTCCACCGGGGAGCTGTTTTTT. The V call is TRBV27, the J call TRBJ2-2; maybe TRBD1 (5 bases). Germline values: CDR1 MNHEY, CDR2 SMNVEV (reference sequence). V lost 1 base to trimming and J lost 4 bases, with 10 bases between them. There are 15 residues in the CDR3.